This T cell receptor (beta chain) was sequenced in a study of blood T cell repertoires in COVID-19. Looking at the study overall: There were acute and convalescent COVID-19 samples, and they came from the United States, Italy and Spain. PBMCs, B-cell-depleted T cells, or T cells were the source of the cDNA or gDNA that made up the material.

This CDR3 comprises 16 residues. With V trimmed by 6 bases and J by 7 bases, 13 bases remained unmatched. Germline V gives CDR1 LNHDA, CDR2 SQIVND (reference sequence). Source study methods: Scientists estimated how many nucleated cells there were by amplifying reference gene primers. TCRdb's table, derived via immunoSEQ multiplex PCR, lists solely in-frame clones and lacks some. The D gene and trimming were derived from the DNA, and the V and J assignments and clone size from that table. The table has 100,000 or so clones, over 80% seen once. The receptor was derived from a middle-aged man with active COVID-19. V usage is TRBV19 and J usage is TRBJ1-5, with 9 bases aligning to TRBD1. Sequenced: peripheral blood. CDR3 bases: TGTGCCAGTAGCTCCCCGTACACAGGGGGCCGGCAGCCCCAGCATTTT. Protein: CASSSPYTGGRQPQHF.